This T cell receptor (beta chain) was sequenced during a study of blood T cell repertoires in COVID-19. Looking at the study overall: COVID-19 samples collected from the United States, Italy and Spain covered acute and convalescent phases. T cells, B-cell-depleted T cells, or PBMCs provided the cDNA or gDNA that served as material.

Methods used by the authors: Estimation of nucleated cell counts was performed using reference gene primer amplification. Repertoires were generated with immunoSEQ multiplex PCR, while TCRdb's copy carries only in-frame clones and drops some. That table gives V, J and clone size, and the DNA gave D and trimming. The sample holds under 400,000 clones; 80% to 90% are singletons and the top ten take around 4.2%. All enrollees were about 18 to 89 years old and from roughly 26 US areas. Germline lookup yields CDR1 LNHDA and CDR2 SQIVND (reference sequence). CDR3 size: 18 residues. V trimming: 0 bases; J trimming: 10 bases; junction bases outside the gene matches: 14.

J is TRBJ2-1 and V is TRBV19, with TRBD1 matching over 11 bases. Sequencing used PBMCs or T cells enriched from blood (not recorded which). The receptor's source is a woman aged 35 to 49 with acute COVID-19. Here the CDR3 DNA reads TGTGCCAGTAGTATAGATCGAAGGGACAGGGGGAAGCTAAGGGAGCAGTTCTTC. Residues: CASSIDRRDRGKLREQFF.